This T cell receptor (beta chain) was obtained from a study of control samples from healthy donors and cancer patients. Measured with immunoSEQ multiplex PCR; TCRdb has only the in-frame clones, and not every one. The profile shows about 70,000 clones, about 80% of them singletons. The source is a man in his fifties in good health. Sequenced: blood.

DNA for the CDR3: TGTGCCAGTAATGGGGGAGGCGCAACTAATGAAAAACTGTTTTTT. As protein: CASNGGGATNEKLFF. The gene calls are TRBV19 and TRBJ1-4; D is perhaps TRBD1 (5 bases). CDR1 LNHDA and CDR2 SQIVND come from the germline V gene (reference sequence). The CDR3 is made up of 15 amino acids. The V end was cut by 7 bases, the J end by 0 bases, with 12 bases between.